In its sample, the clone carrying this T cell receptor beta chain was seen once. Authors' methods: Amplification of reference gene primers provided the estimated nucleated cell counts. Some clones are missing from TCRdb's copy, which holds only in-frame ones; the method was immunoSEQ multiplex PCR. V and J calls and clone size are those listed in that table; D and trimming were worked out from the DNA. Altogether fewer than 60,000 clones are present, approximately 80% being singletons, with the ten largest covering roughly 10%. These data are taken from a study of blood T cell repertoires in COVID-19. Study as a whole: The United States, Italy and Spain provided the acute and convalescent COVID-19 samples. Nucleic acid was either cDNA or gDNA, and it came from T cells, B-cell-depleted T cells, or PBMCs.

The TCR comes from a young man with COVID-19, enrolled during active disease. Input material: peripheral blood.

The CDR3, as DNA: TGTGCCAGCAGCTTAGGACAGGGGGCCAGGGGCTACACCTTC. Its protein is CASSLGQGARGYTF. The chain employs TRBV7-8 and TRBJ1-2; 10 positions agree with TRBD1. Trimming cost V 1 base and J 8 bases; bases outside gene matches: 4. The CDR3 runs 14 residues. Germline V CDR1 and CDR2: SGHVS, FQNEAQ.